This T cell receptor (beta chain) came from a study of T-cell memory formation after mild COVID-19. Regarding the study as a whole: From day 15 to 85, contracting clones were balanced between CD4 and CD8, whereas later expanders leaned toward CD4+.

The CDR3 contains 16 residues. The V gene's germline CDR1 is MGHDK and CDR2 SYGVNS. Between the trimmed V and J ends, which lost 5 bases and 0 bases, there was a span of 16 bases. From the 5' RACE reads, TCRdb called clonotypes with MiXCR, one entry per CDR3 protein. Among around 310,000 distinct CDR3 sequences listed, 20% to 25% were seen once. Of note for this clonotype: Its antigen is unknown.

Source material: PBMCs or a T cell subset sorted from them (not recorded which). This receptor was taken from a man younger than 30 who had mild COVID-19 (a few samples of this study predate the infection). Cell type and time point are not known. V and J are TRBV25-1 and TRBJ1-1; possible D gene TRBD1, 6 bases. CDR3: CASSPVIGTLNTEAFF. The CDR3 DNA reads TGTGCCAGCAGTCCAGTGATCGGGACATTGAACACTGAAGCTTTCTTT.